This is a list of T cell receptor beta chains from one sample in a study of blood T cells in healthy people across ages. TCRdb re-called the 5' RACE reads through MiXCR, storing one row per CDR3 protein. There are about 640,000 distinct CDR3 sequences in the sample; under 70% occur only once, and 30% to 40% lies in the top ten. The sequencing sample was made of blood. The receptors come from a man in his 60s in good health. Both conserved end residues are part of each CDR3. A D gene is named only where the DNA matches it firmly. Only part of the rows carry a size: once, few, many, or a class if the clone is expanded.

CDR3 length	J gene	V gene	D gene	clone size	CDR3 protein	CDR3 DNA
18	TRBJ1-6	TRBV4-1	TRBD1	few	CASSLPEDRAPANSPLHF	TGCGCCAGCAGCCTACCTGAGGACAGGGCTCCCGCTAATTCACCCCTCCACTTT
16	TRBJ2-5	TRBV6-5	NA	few	CASSSLGQGSQETQYF	TGTGCCAGCAGTTCCTTGGGGCAGGGTAGCCAAGAGACCCAGTACTTC
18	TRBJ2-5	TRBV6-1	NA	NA	CASSANAPAQRRGETQYF	TGTGCCAGCAGTGCGAACGCCCCTGCCCAGCGCCGAGGGGAGACCCAGTACTTC
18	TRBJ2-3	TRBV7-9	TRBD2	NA	CASSLVVSGGSTTDTQYF	TGTGCCAGCAGCTTAGTAGTCAGCGGGGGGTCGACCACAGATACGCAGTATTTT
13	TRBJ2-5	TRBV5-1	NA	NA	CASSSLYGETQYF	TGCGCCAGCAGCTCTCTCTACGGGGAGACCCAGTACTTC
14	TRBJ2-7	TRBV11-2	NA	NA	CASSLDLARYEQYF	TGTGCCAGCAGCTTAGATCTGGCTCGGTACGAGCAGTACTTC
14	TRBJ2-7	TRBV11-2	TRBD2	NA	CASSPAGGQGEQYF	TGTGCCAGCAGCCCAGCGGGGGGGCAAGGAGAGCAGTACTTC
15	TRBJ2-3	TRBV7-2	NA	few	CASSSVWPATDTQYF	TGTGCCAGCAGCTCAGTGTGGCCCGCCACAGATACGCAGTATTTT
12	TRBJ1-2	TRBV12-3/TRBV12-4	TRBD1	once	CVSRAGGDGYTF	TGTGTCAGCAGGGCAGGGGGCGATGGCTACACCTTC
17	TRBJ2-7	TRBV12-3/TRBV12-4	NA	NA	CASSSIAITGTGYEQYF	TGTGCCAGCAGTTCAATAGCTATTACGGGGACCGGCTACGAGCAGTACTTC
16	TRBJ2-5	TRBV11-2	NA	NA	CASSLSGQVVAETQYF	TGTGCCAGCAGCTTATCTGGTCAGGTAGTAGCGGAGACCCAGTACTTC
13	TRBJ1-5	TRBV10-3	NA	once	CAPERVGGGDQHF	TGTGCCCCCGAGAGAGTTGGCGGGGGGGACCAGCATTTT
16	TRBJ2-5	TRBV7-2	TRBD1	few	CASSTTSGGGSETQYF	TGTGCCAGCAGCACCACCTCAGGGGGCGGTTCAGAGACCCAGTACTTC
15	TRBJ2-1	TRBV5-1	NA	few	CASSELGGSHNEQFF	TGCGCCAGCAGCGAGCTAGGGGGGAGCCACAATGAGCAGTTCTTC
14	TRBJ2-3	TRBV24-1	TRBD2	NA	CATSDRLASDTQYF	TGTGCCACCAGTGACAGACTAGCGTCAGATACGCAGTATTTT
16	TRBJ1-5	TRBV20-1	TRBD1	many	CSARTTYGTDIISQHF	TGCAGTGCTAGGACTACATACGGGACAGACATTATATCGCAGCATTTT
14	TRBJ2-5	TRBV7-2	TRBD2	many	CASSLQRGGETQYF	TGTGCCAGCAGCTTACAGCGGGGGGGAGAGACCCAGTACTTC
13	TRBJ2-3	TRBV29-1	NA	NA	CSAGQTSTDTQYF	TGCAGCGCTGGACAGACTAGCACAGATACGCAGTATTTT
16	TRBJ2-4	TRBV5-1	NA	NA	CASSLEGDPAKNIQYF	TGCGCCAGCAGCTTGGAGGGAGACCCAGCCAAAAACATTCAGTACTTC
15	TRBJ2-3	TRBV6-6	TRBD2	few	CASSYERGLTDTQYF	TGTGCCAGCAGTTACGAGCGGGGGTTAACAGATACGCAGTATTTT
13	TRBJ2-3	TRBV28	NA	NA	CASSFTDSLGEYF	TGTGCCAGCAGTTTCACTGACAGTCTAGGGGAGTATTTT
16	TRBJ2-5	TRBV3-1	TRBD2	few	CASSPRGLAGEETQYF	TGTGCCAGCAGCCCGAGAGGACTAGCGGGGGAAGAGACCCAGTACTTC
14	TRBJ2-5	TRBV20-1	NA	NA	CSARVGRDTGEQYF	TGCAGTGCTAGAGTGGGCAGGGACACTGGGGAGCAGTACTTC